Listed below are T cell receptor beta chains from one sample, sequenced in a study of beta chain features in type 1 diabetes. Assay: immunoSEQ multiplex PCR; the TCRdb copy retains only in-frame clones and omits some. The sample yields about 240,000 clones, 25% to 35% seen once. Sequencing was performed on central memory CD4+ T cells from blood. All receptors come from a man under 40 in good health. Each CDR3 is given with its conserved first and last residue. Fields, in order: CDR3 protein, CDR3 DNA, D gene, clone size, V gene, J gene. The D gene is left open where the match is weak. Clone size is given for some rows only: seen once, a few or many times, or a class if the clone is expanded.

CASSPNTLTEAFF	TGCGCCAGCAGCCCCAACACACTCACTGAAGCTTTCTTT	NA	NA	TRBV4-3	TRBJ1-1
CASAKDLRGYEQYF	TGTGCTAGTGCCAAGGACCTCCGGGGCTACGAGCAGTACTTC	NA	few	TRBV12-5	TRBJ2-7
CASTLFVSSYNEQFF	TGTGCCAGCACCCTATTCGTGAGCTCCTACAATGAGCAGTTCTTC	NA	NA	TRBV7-2	TRBJ2-1
CARTSRGGRGYGYTF	TGTGCCCGCACTTCACGAGGGGGCCGGGGCTATGGCTACACCTTC	TRBD1	few	TRBV6-5	TRBJ1-2
CASSLQANTEAFF	TGTGCCAGCAGCCTCCAGGCTAACACTGAAGCTTTCTTT	NA	NA	TRBV14	TRBJ1-1
CASSLRGGLTDTQYF	TGTGCCAGCAGCTTACGGGGGGGACTCACAGATACGCAGTATTTT	TRBD2	NA	TRBV7-2	TRBJ2-3
CASSLAGYTGELFF	TGTGCCAGCAGCTTAGCGGGCTACACCGGGGAGCTGTTTTTT	NA	NA	TRBV7-6	TRBJ2-2
CASGRDSLSYEQYF	TGCGCCAGCGGCCGGGACAGTCTCTCCTACGAGCAGTACTTC	TRBD1	NA	TRBV5-1	TRBJ2-7
CASSSGIPTYEQYF	TGTGCCAGCAGTTCCGGGATTCCGACCTACGAGCAGTACTTC	NA	few	TRBV6-6	TRBJ2-7
CASSGSGRKETQYF	TGTGCCAGCAGTGGTAGCGGTCGGAAAGAGACCCAGTACTTC	NA	NA	TRBV28	TRBJ2-5
CASSYARQETQYF	TGTGCCAGCAGTTACGCCCGACAAGAGACCCAGTACTTC	NA	few	TRBV6-6	TRBJ2-5
CSVVSTTNTEAFF	TGCAGCGTTGTGAGTACAACGAACACTGAAGCTTTCTTT	NA	NA	TRBV29-1	TRBJ1-1
CASSDVGGTDTQYF	TGTGCCAGCAGTGACGTTGGTGGCACAGATACGCAGTATTTT	NA	few	TRBV6-1	TRBJ2-3
CASSSLGRETQYF	TGTGCCAGCAGTAGTCTGGGGAGGGAGACCCAGTACTTC	NA	many	TRBV6-5	TRBJ2-5
CASSLVTSLETQYF	TGTGCCAGCAGCTTAGTGACTAGCTTAGAGACCCAGTACTTC	TRBD2	NA	TRBV7-2	TRBJ2-5
CASWGNTGELFF	TGTGCCAGCTGGGGTAACACCGGGGAGCTGTTTTTT	NA	few	TRBV6-1	TRBJ2-2
CASSAGTYSTDTQYF	TGTGCCAGCAGCGCCGGGACGTATAGCACAGATACGCAGTATTTT	NA	NA	TRBV9	TRBJ2-3
CASSRWDFSSYEQYF	TGTGCCAGCAGCCGTTGGGACTTTAGCTCCTACGAGCAGTACTTC	NA	NA	TRBV7-9	TRBJ2-7
CASSYGTAVGAFF	TGCGCCAGCAGCTACGGGACAGCGGTTGGAGCTTTCTTT	TRBD1	few	TRBV5-1	TRBJ1-1
CASTRDRGLETQYF	TGTGCCAGCACCAGGGACAGGGGGCTTGAGACCCAGTACTTC	TRBD1	NA	TRBV25-1	TRBJ2-5
CSARYSTAFF	TGCAGTGCTAGGTACAGTACAGCTTTCTTT	NA	NA	TRBV20-1	TRBJ1-1
CASSLARTSGELFF	TGTGCCAGCAGCTTAGCCAGGACGTCCGGGGAGCTGTTTTTT	NA	NA	TRBV7-2	TRBJ2-2
CASSEWGPADTQYF	TGTGCCAGCAGTGAATGGGGGCCAGCAGATACGCAGTATTTT	NA	few	TRBV6-1	TRBJ2-3
CASSILAGGGNEQFF	TGTGCCAGTAGTATACTAGCGGGAGGTGGCAATGAGCAGTTCTTC	TRBD2	NA	TRBV19	TRBJ2-1
CASSLERGTDTQYF	TGCGCCAGCAGCTTGGAACGGGGCACAGATACGCAGTATTTT	NA	NA	TRBV5-1	TRBJ2-3
CASRQDSSTNEQFF	TGTGCCAGCAGGCAAGACTCGTCGACCAATGAGCAGTTCTTC	NA	many	TRBV2	TRBJ2-1